The T cell receptor beta chain described here comes from a study of T cells in Graves' hyperthyroidism and ophthalmopathy. Study as a whole: Sampling of peripheral blood happened at initial diagnosis, prior to any treatment.

A few counts support this clonotype. Its antigen is not known. The TCR beta CDR3 regions underwent amplification using RNA transcripts as the source. The study used the HTBI primer set for a first-round RT-PCR of the TCR CDR3. TCRdb re-called the multiplex PCR reads through MiXCR, storing one row per CDR3 protein. Seen here are about 250,000 distinct CDR3 sequences, 20% to 25% observed once, and the top ten hold approximately 60%. Germline loops: CDR1 LGHDT, CDR2 YNNKEL (reference sequence). The CDR3 loop spans 13 amino acids. Trimming removed 6 bases at V and 7 bases at J, with 15 bases between. General study findings and limits: Researchers found most expanded thyroid clonotypes above 0.001 in blood as well.

Lactation, pregnancy, other autoimmune disease or uncontrolled infection excluded patients. Out of more than 8 ml of fresh peripheral blood came the PBMCs. The receptor's source is a young man with Graves' ophthalmopathy. Sequencing was performed on blood. The rearrangement joins TRBV3-1 to TRBJ2-5; TRBD1 is a possible D gene (5 bases). The CDR3 DNA is TGTGCCAGCAGTCCACACGGCCAGGGGACCCAGTACTTC. Its translation is CASSPHGQGTQYF.